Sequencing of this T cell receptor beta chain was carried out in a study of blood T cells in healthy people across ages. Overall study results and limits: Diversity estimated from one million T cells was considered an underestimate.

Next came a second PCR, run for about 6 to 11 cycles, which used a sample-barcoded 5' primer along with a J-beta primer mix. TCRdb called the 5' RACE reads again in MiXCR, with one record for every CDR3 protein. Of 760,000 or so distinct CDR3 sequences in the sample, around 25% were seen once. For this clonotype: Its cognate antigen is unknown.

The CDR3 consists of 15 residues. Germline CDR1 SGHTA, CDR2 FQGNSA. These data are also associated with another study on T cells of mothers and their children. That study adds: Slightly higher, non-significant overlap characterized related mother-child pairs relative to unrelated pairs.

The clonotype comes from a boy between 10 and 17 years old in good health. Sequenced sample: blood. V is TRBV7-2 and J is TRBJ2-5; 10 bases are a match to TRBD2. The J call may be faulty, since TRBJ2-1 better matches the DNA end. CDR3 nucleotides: TGTGCCAGCAGCTTCATAGCGGGGGGACACAATGAGCAGTTCTTC. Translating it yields CASSFIAGGHNEQFF.